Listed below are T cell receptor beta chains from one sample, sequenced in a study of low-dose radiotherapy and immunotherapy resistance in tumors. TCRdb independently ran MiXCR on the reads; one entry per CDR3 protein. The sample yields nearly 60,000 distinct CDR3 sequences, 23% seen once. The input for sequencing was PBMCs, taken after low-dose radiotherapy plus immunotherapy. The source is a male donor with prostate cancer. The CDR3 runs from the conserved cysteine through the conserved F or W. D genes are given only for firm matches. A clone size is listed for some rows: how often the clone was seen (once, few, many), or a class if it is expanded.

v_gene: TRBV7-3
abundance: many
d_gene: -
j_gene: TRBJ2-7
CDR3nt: TGTGCCAGCAGCCCACGGCGGCAGGGCGAGTTTCCCCCTCTCGAGCAGTACTTC
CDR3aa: CASSPRRQGEFPPLEQYF

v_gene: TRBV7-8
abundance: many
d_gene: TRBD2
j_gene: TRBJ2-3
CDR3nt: TGTGCCAGCAGCTTCCCTAGCGGGGGCCTGGGCACAGATACGCAGTATTTT
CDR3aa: CASSFPSGGLGTDTQYF

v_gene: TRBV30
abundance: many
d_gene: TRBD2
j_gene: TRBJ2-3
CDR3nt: TGTGCCTGGTCCCGACTAGCACCAGATACGCAGTATTTT
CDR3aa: CAWSRLAPDTQYF

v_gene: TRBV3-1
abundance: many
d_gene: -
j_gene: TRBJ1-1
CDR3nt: TGTGCCAGCAGCCAAGAGGGACCGGGGAACACTGAAGCTTTCTTT
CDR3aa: CASSQEGPGNTEAFF

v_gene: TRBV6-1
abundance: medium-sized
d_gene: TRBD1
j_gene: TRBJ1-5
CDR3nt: TGTGCCAGCAGTGAAGGACAGGGGATCAATCAGCCCCAGCATTTT
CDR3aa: CASSEGQGINQPQHF

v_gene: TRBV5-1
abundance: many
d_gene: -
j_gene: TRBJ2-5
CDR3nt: TGCGCCAGCAGTCCCAGGGGCGCGGGATCAGGGGAGACCCAGTACTTC
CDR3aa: CASSPRGAGSGETQYF

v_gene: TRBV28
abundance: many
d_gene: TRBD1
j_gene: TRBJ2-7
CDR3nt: TGTGCCAGCAGCCAGGGGGCTGTCGAGCAGTACTTC
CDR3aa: CASSQGAVEQYF

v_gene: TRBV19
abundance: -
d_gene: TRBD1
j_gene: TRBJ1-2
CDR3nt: TGTGCCAGTAGCCCTGGGGACAGGGGCCATGGCTACACCTTC
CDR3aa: CASSPGDRGHGYTF

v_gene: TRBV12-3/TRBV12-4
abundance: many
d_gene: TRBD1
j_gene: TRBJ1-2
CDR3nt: TGTGCCAGCAGTTTGCAGGAGGACAGGGGGAGTTATGGCTACACCTTC
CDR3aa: CASSLQEDRGSYGYTF

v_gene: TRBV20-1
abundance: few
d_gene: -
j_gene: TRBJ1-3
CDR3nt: TGCAGTGCTAGACACCCTAGTCGAAACACCATATATTTT
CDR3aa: CSARHPSRNTIYF

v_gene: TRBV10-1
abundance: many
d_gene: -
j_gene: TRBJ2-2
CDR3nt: TGCGCCAGCAGTCCCACCTTACTAGCTCGAACCGGGGAGCTGTTTTTT
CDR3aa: CASSPTLLARTGELFF

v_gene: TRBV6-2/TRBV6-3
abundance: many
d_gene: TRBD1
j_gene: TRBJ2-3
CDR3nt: TGTGCCAGCAGGAAGACAGGGGCCGAAGGAGGTACGCAGTATTTT
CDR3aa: CASRKTGAEGGTQYF

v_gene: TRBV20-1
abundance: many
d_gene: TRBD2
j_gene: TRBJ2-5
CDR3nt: TGCAGTGCTAGAGATAGGAGGGTGCGAGCGGGGGTCGGGGAGACCCAGTACTTC
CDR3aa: CSARDRRVRAGVGETQYF

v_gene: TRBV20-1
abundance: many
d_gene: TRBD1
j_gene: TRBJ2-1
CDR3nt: TGCAGTGCGACCGGGACAGGGGTGTGGGAGCAGTTCTTC
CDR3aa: CSATGTGVWEQFF

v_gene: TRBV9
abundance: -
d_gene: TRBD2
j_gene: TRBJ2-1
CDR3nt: TGTGCCAGCAGCACCCGGACTAGCGGGCTGTCACATGAGCAGTTCTTC
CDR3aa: CASSTRTSGLSHEQFF

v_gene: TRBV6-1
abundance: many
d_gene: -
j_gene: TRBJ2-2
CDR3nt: TGTGCCAGCAGAATTGACACCGGGGAGCTGTTTTTT
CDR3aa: CASRIDTGELFF

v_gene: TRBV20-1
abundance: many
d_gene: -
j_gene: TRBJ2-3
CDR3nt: TGCAGTGCGGGTTTTGAGGATACGCAGTATTTT
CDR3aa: CSAGFEDTQYF

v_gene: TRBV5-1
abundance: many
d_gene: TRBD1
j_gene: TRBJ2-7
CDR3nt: TGCGCCAGCAGCCGGGGACAGGGAGACCCCTACGAGCAGTACTTC
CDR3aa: CASSRGQGDPYEQYF

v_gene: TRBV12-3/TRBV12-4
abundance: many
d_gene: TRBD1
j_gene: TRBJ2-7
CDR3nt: TGTGCCAGCAGACCGACAGGGGCTTACGAGCAGTACTTC
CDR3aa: CASRPTGAYEQYF

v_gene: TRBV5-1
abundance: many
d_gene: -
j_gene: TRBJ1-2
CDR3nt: TGCGCCAGCAGCTTGGTTTGGGCAGATTCTCTCTCTGGCTACACCTTC
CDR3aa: CASSLVWADSLSGYTF

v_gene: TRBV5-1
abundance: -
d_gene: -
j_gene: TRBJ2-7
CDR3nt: TGCGCCAGCAGCTTGGACGGTCGGGGCTCCTACGAGCAGTACTTC
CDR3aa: CASSLDGRGSYEQYF

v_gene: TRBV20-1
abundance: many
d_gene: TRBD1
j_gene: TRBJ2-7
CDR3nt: TGCAGTGTCCCCCTAGGGGGACAGGGGGTCCTAGTGCAGTACTTC
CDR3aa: CSVPLGGQGVLVQYF

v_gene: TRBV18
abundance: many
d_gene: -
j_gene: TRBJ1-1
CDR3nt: TGTGCCAGCTCACCAAACACTGAAGCTTTCTTT
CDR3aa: CASSPNTEAFF

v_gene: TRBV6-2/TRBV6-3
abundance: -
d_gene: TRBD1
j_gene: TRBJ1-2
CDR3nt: TGTGCCAGCAGTCGAACGGGACAGGGTCCCTATGACTACACCTTC
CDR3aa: CASSRTGQGPYDYTF

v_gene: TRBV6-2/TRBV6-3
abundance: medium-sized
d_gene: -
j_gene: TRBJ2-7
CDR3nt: TGTGCCAGCAGTTACTCGGGACTCTACGAGCAGTACTTC
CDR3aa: CASSYSGLYEQYF

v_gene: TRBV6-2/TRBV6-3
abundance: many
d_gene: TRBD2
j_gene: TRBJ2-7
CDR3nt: TGTGCCAGCAGCCCGGGGGGAGCCTACGGCTACGAGCAGTACTTC
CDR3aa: CASSPGGAYGYEQYF

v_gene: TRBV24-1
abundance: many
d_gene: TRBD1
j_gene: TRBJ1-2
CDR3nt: TGTGCCACGGATGACGGAGGGGGCTTGGGTGGCTACACCTTC
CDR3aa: CATDDGGGLGGYTF

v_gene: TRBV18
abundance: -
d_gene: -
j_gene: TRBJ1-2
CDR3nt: TGTGCCAGCTCACCACCGGGACCCCGACTCGGCTACACCTTC
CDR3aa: CASSPPGPRLGYTF

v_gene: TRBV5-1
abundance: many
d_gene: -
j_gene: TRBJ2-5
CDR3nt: TGCGCCAGCAGCTGGGGGTCGAGGGAGACCCAGTACTTC
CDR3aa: CASSWGSRETQYF

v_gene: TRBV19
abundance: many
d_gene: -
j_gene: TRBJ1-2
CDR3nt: TGTGCCAGTAGTATGGGCAGAGTCGACAGGACTACTAACTATGGCTACACCTTC
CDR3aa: CASSMGRVDRTTNYGYTF

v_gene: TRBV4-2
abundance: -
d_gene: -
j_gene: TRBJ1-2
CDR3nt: TGTGCCAGCAGCTATAACGCGAGGGAGGGATACTATGGCTACACCTTC
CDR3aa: CASSYNAREGYYGYTF

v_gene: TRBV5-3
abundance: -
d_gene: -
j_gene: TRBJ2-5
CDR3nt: TGTGCCAGAAGCTTGAGAGGGCCCCTAGAGACCCAGTACTTC
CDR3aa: CARSLRGPLETQYF

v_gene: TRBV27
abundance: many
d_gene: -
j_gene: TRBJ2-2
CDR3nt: TGTGCCAGCAGTCCCTCGGTGCCTACCGGGGAGCTGTTTTTT
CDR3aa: CASSPSVPTGELFF

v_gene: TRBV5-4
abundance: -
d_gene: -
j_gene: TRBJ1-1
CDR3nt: TGTGCCAGCAGCTTGGGGCAGGGTAGGTACACTGAAGCTTTCTTT
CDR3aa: CASSLGQGRYTEAFF

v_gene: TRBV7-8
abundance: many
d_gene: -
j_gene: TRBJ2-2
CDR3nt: TGTGCCAGCAGCTCCCATAGCTTGGGGGTCAACACCGGGGAGCTGTTTTTT
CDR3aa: CASSSHSLGVNTGELFF

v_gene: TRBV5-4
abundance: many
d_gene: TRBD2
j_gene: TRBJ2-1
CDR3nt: TGTGCCAGCAGCCCCAGATCCGGGACTAGCGTAAATGAGCAGTTCTTC
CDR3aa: CASSPRSGTSVNEQFF

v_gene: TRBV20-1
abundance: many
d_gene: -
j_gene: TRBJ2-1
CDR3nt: TGCAGTGCTAGGAGTGGTCGACAGTACAATGAGCAGTTCTTC
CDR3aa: CSARSGRQYNEQFF

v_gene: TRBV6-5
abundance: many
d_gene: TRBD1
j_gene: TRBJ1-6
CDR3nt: TGTGCCAGCAGTTACGGTAACAGGGGACTTTCACCCCTCCACTTT
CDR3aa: CASSYGNRGLSPLHF

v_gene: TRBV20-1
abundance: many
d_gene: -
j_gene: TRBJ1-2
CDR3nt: TGCAGTGCTAGCGACAGTAACTATGGCTACACCTTC
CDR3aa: CSASDSNYGYTF

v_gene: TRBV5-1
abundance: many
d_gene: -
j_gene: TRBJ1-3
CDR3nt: TGCGCCAGCAGCCCCGCTGACAGAAGCTCTGGAAACACCATATATTTT
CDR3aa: CASSPADRSSGNTIYF

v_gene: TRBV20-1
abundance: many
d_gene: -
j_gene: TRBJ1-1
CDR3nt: TGCAGTGCTTCCCAAGACGGGAACCCCCGGGGAGCTTTCTTT
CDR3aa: CSASQDGNPRGAFF

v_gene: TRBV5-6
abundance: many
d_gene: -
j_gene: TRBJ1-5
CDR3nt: TGTGCCAGCAGCTTCGGGTACTATAGCAATCAGCCCCAGCATTTT
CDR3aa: CASSFGYYSNQPQHF

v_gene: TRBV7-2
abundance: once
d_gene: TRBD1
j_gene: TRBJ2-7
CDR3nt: TGTGCCAGCAGCGCACACCGGGACAGGGGCTACGAGCAGTACTTC
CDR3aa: CASSAHRDRGYEQYF

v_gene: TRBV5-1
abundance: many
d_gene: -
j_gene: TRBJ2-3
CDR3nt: TGCGCCAGCAGGGACGGGATATCGGGCATGGATACGCAGTATTTT
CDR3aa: CASRDGISGMDTQYF

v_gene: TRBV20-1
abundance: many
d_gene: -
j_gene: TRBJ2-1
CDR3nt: TGCAGTGCTAGACGAGGGGCGCGCTACAATGAGCAGTTCTTC
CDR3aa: CSARRGARYNEQFF

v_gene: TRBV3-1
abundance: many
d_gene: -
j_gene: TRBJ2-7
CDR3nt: TGTGCCAGCAGCCCCGGCAGCTACGAGCAGTACTTC
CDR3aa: CASSPGSYEQYF

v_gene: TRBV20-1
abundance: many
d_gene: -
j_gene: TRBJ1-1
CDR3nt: TGCAGTGCTAGAGAAATTAGATTGGGGGCTTTCACTGAAGCTTTCTTT
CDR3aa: CSAREIRLGAFTEAFF

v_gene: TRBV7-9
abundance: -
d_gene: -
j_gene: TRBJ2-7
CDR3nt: TGTGCCAGCAGCTTCCCGGGTTACGAGCAGTACTTC
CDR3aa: CASSFPGYEQYF

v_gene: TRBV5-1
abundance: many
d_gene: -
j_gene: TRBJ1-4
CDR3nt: TGCGCCAGCAGTGTGGACGCAACTAATGAAAAACTGTTTTTT
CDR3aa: CASSVDATNEKLFF

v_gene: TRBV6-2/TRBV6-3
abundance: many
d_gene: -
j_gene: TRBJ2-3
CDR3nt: TGTGCCAGCAGTTGGTGGAATCGTGATACGCAGTATTTT
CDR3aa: CASSWWNRDTQYF

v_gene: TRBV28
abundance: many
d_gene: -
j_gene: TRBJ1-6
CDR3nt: TGTGCCAGCAGTTTAAGTTTTTCACCCCTCCACTTT
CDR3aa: CASSLSFSPLHF

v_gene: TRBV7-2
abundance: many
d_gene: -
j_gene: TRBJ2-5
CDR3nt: TGTGCCAGCAGCCCTGCTGGGACTCACGAGACCCAGTACTTC
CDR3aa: CASSPAGTHETQYF

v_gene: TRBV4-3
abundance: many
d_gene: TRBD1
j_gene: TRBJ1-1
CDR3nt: TGCGCCAGCAGCCACTTCGGGGGACAGATGAACACTGAAGCTTTCTTT
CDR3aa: CASSHFGGQMNTEAFF